What follows are 18 T cell receptor beta chains derived from one specimen sequenced in a study of T-cell reconstitution after alpha-beta-depleted transplantation in children. Library preparation (for TCRbeta) was performed with unique molecular identifiers. MiXCR, run by TCRdb on the PCR reads, gives a single entry per CDR3 protein. The data contain over 150,000 distinct CDR3 sequences, roughly 6.8% of them singletons. Sequencing was performed on PBMCs from the stem cell graft donor, taken from the stem cell graft. The receptor source for this set is a human donor who donated a stem cell graft to a child with Wiskott-Aldrich syndrome.

This clonotype was recorded many times. The V gene is TRBV7-2, the J gene TRBJ1-5, with a possible D match to TRBD1 (5 bases). Germline V CDR1 and CDR2: SGHTA, FQGNSA. V dropped 2 bases and J dropped 0 bases, with 8 bases sitting between them. The CDR3 spans 15 residues. The CDR3 protein is CASSLQQASNQPQHF. CDR3 sequence (DNA): TGTGCCAGCAGCTTACAACAGGCTAGCAATCAGCCCCAGCATTTT.

This clonotype has at least ten counts. The genes are TRBV29-1 and TRBJ2-5; 12 nucleotides match TRBD1. This CDR3 has 16 residues. From germline, CDR1 is SQVTM and CDR2 ANQGSEA. V dropped 6 bases and J dropped 5; count of bases not matched to a gene: 13. Here the CDR3 DNA reads TGCAGCGTCACATTTACCGGGACAGGGGGCGCGGAGACCCAGTACTTC. This sequence encodes CSVTFTGTGGAETQYF.

This clonotype turned up a few times. The rearrangement joins TRBV7-8 to TRBJ2-1, with a tentative D call TRBD2 (5 bases). Trimming cost V 7 bases and J 4 bases, with 26 bases left between them. CDR1 SGHVS and CDR2 FQNEAQ come from the germline V gene. The CDR3 length is 18 residues. The CDR3 DNA is TGTGCCAGCATCTCCCTCCTCGGGGTAACCAACGAATACAATGAGCAGTTCTTC. Amino acid sequence: CASISLLGVTNEYNEQFF.

The sample holds many counts of this clonotype. In DNA, the CDR3 is TGCAGCTGCACCCGGACAGAGCAAGAGACCCAGTACTTC. Translating gives CSCTRTEQETQYF. The chain combines TRBV29-1 with TRBJ2-5; the D gene is possibly TRBD1 (6 bases). Germline V gives CDR1 SQVTM, CDR2 ANQGSEA. The CDR3 has 13 amino acids. Trimming cost V 8 bases and J 2 bases, with 15 bases left between them.

This clonotype was recorded many times. The chain links TRBV29-1 to TRBJ1-4; TRBD1 might be the D (6 bases). The germline V gene encodes CDR1 SQVTM and CDR2 ANQGSEA. Trimming took 5 bases from V and 3 from J, leaving 7 bases between them. The CDR3 totals 12 residues. As DNA, the CDR3 is TGCAGCGTTCGGGGGCCTAATGAAAAACTGTTTTTT. Translation: CSVRGPNEKLFF.

This clonotype was counted at least ten times. This chain joins TRBV6-5 and TRBJ2-5; D may correspond to TRBD1 or TRBD2 (6 bases each). CDR1 is MNHEY and CDR2 is SVGAGI in the germline V gene. The CDR3 runs to 13 residues. V lost 6 bases, J lost 5 bases, and 13 bases lay in between. CDR3 sequence reads: CASSHRRGETQYF. The CDR3 nucleotides are TGTGCCAGCAGCCACCGGAGGGGGGAGACCCAGTACTTC.

This clonotype was seen at least ten times. The V call is TRBV7-9, the J call TRBJ2-2; 12 bases match TRBD2. V shed 3 bases, J shed 6 bases, and the junction held 5 bases outside the gene matches. Germline V gene sequence: CDR1 SEHNR, CDR2 FQNEAQ (reference sequence). This CDR3 is built from 16 residues. The CDR3 DNA sequence: TGTGCCAGCAGCTTCCGACTAGCGGGAGCGTCCGGGGAGCTGTTTTTT. Translating it yields CASSFRLAGASGELFF.

The rearrangement joins TRBV7-9 to TRBJ2-5; D tentatively reads TRBD1 or TRBD2 (6 bases each). Germline CDR1 is SEHNR and CDR2 is FQNEAQ (reference sequence). V lost 5 bases and J lost 1, with 17 bases in between. The CDR3 covers 16 residues. The CDR3 region is CASSLEGGLPQETQYF. CDR3 nucleotides: TGTGCCAGCAGCCTGGAGGGGGGCTTACCCCAAGAGACCCAGTACTTC.

This clonotype was found many times. This chain joins TRBV24-1 and TRBJ2-1, with D perhaps matching TRBD1 or TRBD2 (6 bases each). Germline V gene sequence: CDR1 KGHDR, CDR2 SFDVKD. The germline V and J ends were trimmed by 7 bases and 11 bases, with 14 bases remaining between them. The CDR3 has 12 residues. The CDR3 here is CATREGGSQQFF. Written as DNA, the CDR3 is TGTGCCACCAGAGAGGGGGGCTCCCAGCAGTTCTTC.

In the case of this clonotype: A much larger clonotype is one base distant, so this may be a read error. The V gene is TRBV29-1, the J gene TRBJ2-3; D is undetermined. Germline lookup yields CDR1 SQVTM and CDR2 ANQGSEA. This CDR3 is built from 13 residues. CDR3 coding DNA: TGCAGCGTTGCGGGCAGGATCACAGATAAGCAGTATTTT. As protein: CSVAGRITDKQYF.

In this sample, this clonotype turned up many times. The chain couples TRBV3-1 to TRBJ1-1; 9 bases agree with TRBD1. This CDR3 has 15 residues. Germline lookup yields CDR1 LGHDT and CDR2 YNNKEL (reference sequence). After removal of 4 bases from V and 1 base from J, the junction contained 4 bases not matched to a gene. The CDR3: CASSLSTGGNTEAFF. CDR3 DNA sequence: TGTGCCAGCAGCCTCTCGACAGGGGGGAACACTGAAGCTTTCTTT.

CDR3: CSVGRQGIGIQYF. The CDR3, as DNA: TGCAGCGTTGGCCGACAGGGGATAGGCATTCAGTACTTC. V gene TRBV29-1 combines with J gene TRBJ2-4; 8 nucleotides line up with TRBD1. Germline CDR1 reads SQVTM; CDR2 reads ANQGSEA. The length of the CDR3 is 13 residues. Trimming at V came to 4 bases and at J to 9 bases, leaving 8 bases not matched to a gene.

As concerns this clonotype: A much more abundant neighbour one base away suggests this may be a read error. The chain employs TRBV20-1 and TRBJ2-3; D is undetermined. The CDR3 loop spans 16 amino acids. The germline V gene encodes CDR1 DFQATT and CDR2 SNEGSKA (reference sequence). DNA of the CDR3: TGCTGTGCTAGAGATCGGGCAGTGACCCGCACAGATACGCAGTATTTT. Encoded protein: CCARDRAVTRTDTQYF.

There are a few counts of this clonotype. The chain links TRBV11-2 to TRBJ2-1, with TRBD2 matching 9 bases. Trimming took 4 bases from V and 9 from J; bases not matched to a gene: 19. This CDR3 is built from 18 residues. Per the germline V gene, CDR1 is SGHAT and CDR2 is FQNNGV. CDR3 loop: CASSWGIAGEFVEGEQFF. In DNA, the CDR3 is TGTGCCAGCAGCTGGGGAATAGCGGGAGAGTTCGTGGAGGGTGAGCAGTTCTTC.

This clonotype has at least ten counts. The chain links TRBV5-8 to TRBJ2-3; 9 bases fit TRBD2. V shed 1 base and J 1 base; nucleotides not matched to a gene: 10. This CDR3 region has 18 residues. CDR1 and CDR2 from the germline V gene are SGHTS and YDEGEE. The CDR3 protein is CASSLSGSGRSRTDTQYF. The CDR3 DNA reads as TGTGCCAGCAGCTTGTCCGGTAGCGGGAGATCTCGCACAGATACGCAGTATTTT.

V gene TRBV11-2 combines with J gene TRBJ1-5, with a tentative D call TRBD1 (6 bases). The CDR3 has 18 amino acids. The germline V gene has CDR1 SGHAT and CDR2 FQNNGV. Trimming took off 5 bases at V and 3 bases at J, with 23 bases between the two ends. The CDR3 DNA is TGTGCCAGCAGCACAAAGGACAGCCTTGGTGGTGACAATCAGCCCCAGCATTTT. This gives the protein CASSTKDSLGGDNQPQHF.

The chain links TRBV30 to TRBJ2-3; D not certain. Trimming cost V 2 bases and J 0 bases, with 9 bases left between them. Germline V CDR1 and CDR2: GTSNPN, SVGIG (reference sequence). The CDR3 is made up of 14 amino acids. The CDR3 sequence: CAWSNGISTDTQYF. CDR3 nucleotide sequence: TGTGCCTGGAGTAATGGGATTAGCACAGATACGCAGTATTTT. Filled out from reference TRBV30 and TRBJ2-3, the complete variable domain reads SQTIHQWPATLVQPVGSPLSLECTVEGTSNPNLYWYRQAAGRGLQLLFYSVGIGQISSEVPQNLSASRPQDRQFILSSKKLLLSDSGFYLCAWSNGISTDTQYFGPGTRLTVL.

This clonotype was observed many times. This chain joins TRBV6-5 and TRBJ1-1; D not certain. Germline assignment: CDR1 MNHEY and CDR2 SVGAGI. The CDR3 runs 13 residues. V gave up 6 bases and J gave up 4 bases, with 12 bases separating them. CDR3 in amino acids: CASRTTAGTEAFF. CDR3 nucleotides: TGTGCCAGCAGAACAACCGCCGGCACTGAAGCTTTCTTT.